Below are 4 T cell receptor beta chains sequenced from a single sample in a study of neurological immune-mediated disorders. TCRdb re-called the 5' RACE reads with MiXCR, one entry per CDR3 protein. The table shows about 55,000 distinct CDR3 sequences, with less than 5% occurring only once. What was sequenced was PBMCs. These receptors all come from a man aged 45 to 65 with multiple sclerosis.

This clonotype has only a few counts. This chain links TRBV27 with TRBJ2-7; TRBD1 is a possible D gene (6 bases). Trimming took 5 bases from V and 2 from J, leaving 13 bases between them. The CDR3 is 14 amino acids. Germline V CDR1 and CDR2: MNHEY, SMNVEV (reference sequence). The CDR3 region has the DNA TGTGCCAGCAGTCGCTACAGGGAAACCTACGAGCAGTACTTC. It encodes CASSRYRETYEQYF.

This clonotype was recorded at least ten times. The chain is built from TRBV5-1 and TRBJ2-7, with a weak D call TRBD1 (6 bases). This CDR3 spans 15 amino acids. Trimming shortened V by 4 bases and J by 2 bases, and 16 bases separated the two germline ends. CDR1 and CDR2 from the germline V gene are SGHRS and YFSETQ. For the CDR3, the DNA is TGCGCCAGCAGCCGAATCTCTGACAGGACCTACGAGCAGTACTTC. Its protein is CASSRISDRTYEQYF.

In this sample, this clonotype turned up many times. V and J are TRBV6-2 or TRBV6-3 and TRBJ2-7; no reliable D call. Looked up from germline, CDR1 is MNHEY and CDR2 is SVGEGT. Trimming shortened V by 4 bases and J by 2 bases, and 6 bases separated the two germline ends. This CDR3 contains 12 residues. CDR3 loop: CASSSSTYEQYF. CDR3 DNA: TGTGCCAGCAGTTCCTCCACCTACGAGCAGTACTTC.

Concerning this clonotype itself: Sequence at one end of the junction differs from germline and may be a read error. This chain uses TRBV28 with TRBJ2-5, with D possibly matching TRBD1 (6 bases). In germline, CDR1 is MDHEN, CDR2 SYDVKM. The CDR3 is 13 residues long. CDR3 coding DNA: TGTGTCAGCAGGTCCACAGGGTTGGAGACCCAGTACTTC. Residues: CVSRSTGLETQYF.